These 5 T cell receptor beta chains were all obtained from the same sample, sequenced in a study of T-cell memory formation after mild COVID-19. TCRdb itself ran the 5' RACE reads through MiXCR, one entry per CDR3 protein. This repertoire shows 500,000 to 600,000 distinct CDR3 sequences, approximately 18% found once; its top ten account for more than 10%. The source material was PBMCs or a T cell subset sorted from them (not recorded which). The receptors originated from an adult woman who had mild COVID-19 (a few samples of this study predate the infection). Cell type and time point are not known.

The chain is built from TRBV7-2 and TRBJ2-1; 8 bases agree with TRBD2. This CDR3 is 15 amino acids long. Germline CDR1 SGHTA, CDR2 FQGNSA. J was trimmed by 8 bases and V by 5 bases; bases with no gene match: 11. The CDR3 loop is CASSPGLAGDDEQFF. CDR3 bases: TGTGCCAGCAGCCCCGGACTAGCAGGAGACGATGAGCAGTTCTTC. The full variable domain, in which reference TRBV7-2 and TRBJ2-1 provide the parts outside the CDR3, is GAGVSQSPSNKVTEKGKDVELRCDPISGHTALYWYRQSLGQGLEFLIYFQGNSAPDKSGLPSDRFSAERTGGSVSTLTIQRTQQEDSAVYLCASSPGLAGDDEQFFGPGTRLTVL.

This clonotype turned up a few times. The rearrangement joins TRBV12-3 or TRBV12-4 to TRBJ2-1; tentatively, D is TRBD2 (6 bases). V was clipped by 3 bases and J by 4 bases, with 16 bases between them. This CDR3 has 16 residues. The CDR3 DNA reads TGTGCCAGCAGTTTCGGGGTTGGGGGGACGTACAATGAGCAGTTCTTC. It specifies CASSFGVGGTYNEQFF.

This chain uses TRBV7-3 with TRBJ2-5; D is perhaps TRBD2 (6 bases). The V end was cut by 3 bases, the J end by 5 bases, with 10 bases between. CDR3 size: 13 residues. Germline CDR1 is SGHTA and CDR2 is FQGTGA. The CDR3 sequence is CASSLSAGETQYF. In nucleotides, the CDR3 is TGTGCCAGCAGCTTGTCGGCGGGGGAGACCCAGTACTTC.

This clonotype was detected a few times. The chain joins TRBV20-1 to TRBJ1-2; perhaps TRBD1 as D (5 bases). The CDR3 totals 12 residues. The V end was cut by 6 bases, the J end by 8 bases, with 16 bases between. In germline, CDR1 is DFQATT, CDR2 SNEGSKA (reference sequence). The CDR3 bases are TGCAGTGCCAGTCGGCAGGGCAAAGGCTACACCTTC. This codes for CSASRQGKGYTF.

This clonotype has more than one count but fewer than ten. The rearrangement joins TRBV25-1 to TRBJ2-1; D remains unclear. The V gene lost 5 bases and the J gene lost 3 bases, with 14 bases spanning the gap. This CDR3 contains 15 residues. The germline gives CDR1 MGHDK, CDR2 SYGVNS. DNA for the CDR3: TGTGCCAGCAGTAGGCCCAATGTAGTCTACAATGAGCAGTTCTTC. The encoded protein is CASSRPNVVYNEQFF.